These 15 T cell receptor beta chains originate from one sample sequenced in a study of blood T cell repertoires in COVID-19. Profiled with immunoSEQ multiplex PCR; TCRdb holds only in-frame clones, not every one. This table has around 260,000 clones, 85% appearing once. The source material was peripheral blood. These receptors were taken from a human donor in a cohort sampled during active COVID-19.

This chain links TRBV19 with TRBJ2-7, with TRBD2 as a possible D gene (6 bases). The CDR3 runs to 11 residues. V lost 4 bases and J lost 7, with 8 bases in between. The germline CDR1 and CDR2 sequences are LNHDA and SQIVND (reference sequence). In nucleotides, the CDR3 is TGTGCCAGTAGTAAGGCGGGAGAGCAGTACTTC. Amino acid sequence: CASSKAGEQYF.

V gene TRBV29-1 combines with J gene TRBJ2-1, with 8 nucleotides matching TRBD2. There are 13 residues in the CDR3. The V gene's germline CDR1 is SQVTM and CDR2 ANQGSEA. The CDR3 DNA is TGCAGAACCGGGGGGGCGAAGTACAATGAGCAGTTCTTC. Its translation: CRTGGAKYNEQFF.

The chain joins TRBV7-8 to TRBJ1-3; perhaps TRBD1 as D (6 bases). Deletions cut 5 bases from V and 8 bases from J, with 13 bases between. Looked up from germline, CDR1 is SGHVS and CDR2 is FQNEAQ. The CDR3 sequence is 13 residues long. The CDR3 region is CASSQTGDHTIYF. CDR3 sequence (DNA): TGTGCCAGCAGCCAGACAGGAGACCACACCATATATTTT.

J is TRBJ2-5 and V is TRBV5-1, with D possibly matching TRBD2 (6 bases). The CDR3 consists of 14 residues. Trimming took 6 bases from V and 5 from J, leaving 17 bases between them. The germline V gene encodes CDR1 SGHRS and CDR2 YFSETQ. The CDR3 reads CASTVVGAGETQYF. The CDR3 DNA is TGCGCCAGCACTGTGGTTGGGGCGGGGGAGACCCAGTACTTC.

This chain links TRBV19 with TRBJ1-4; D gene ambiguous. Germline V gene data show CDR1 as LNHDA and CDR2 as SQIVND (reference sequence). The CDR3 is made up of 13 amino acids. The V and J ends lost 7 bases and 11 bases respectively, with 17 bases between them. The CDR3 DNA follows: TGTGCCAGTAACGCGGGCCGATCCTTCAAACTGTTTTTT. It is translated as CASNAGRSFKLFF.

This chain uses TRBV6-4 with TRBJ2-2; 9 bases align to TRBD2. V shed 8 bases, J shed 6 bases, and the junction held 7 bases outside the gene matches. The CDR3 is made up of 14 amino acids. Germline V gives CDR1 MRHNA, CDR2 SNTAGT. CDR3 sequence (DNA): TGTGCCAGCCGCGGAGCGGGAGGTCCCGGGGAGCTGTTTTTT. Amino acid sequence: CASRGAGGPGELFF.

This clone was seen once. V is TRBV6-5 and J is TRBJ1-1, with 12 bases aligning to TRBD1. Germline V gene lookup returns CDR1 MNHEY and CDR2 SVGAGI. This CDR3 has 15 residues. V trimming: 10 bases; J trimming: 5 bases; junction bases outside the gene matches: 11. In DNA, the CDR3 is TGTGCCACCAAGTCGGGACAGGGGGCGCCGACTGAAGCTTTCTTT. Its translation is CATKSGQGAPTEAFF.

The V and J genes are TRBV3-1 (or the pseudogene TRBV3-2) and TRBJ2-1, with 7 bases aligning to TRBD2. Trimming at V came to 0 bases and at J to 4 bases, leaving 6 bases not matched to a gene. From germline, CDR1 is LGHDT and CDR2 YNNKEL (reference sequence). The CDR3 is 16 residues long. In nucleotides, the CDR3 is TGTGCCAGCAGCCAAGACGAGAGCGGGATTTACAATGAGCAGTTCTTC. Its protein is CASSQDESGIYNEQFF.

There are a few counts of this clone. The chain has TRBV6-6 and TRBJ1-5, with D possibly matching TRBD1 (6 bases). Trimming shortened V by 9 bases and J by 3 bases, and 18 bases separated the two germline ends. The CDR3 is 15 residues long. Germline lookup yields CDR1 MNHNY and CDR2 SVGAGI (reference sequence). CDR3 in DNA: TGTGCCAGTACAGGGCGCAGTTTAGCCAATCAGCCCCAGCATTTT. Translated: CASTGRSLANQPQHF.

Note on this clone: The sample holds other DNA sequences that translate to the same CDR3. This chain links TRBV5-1 with TRBJ2-7; 10 bases agree with TRBD2. The CDR3 contains 14 residues. The junction had 3 bases not matched to a gene; V was cut back by 2 bases and J by 4 bases. Germline assignment: CDR1 SGHRS and CDR2 YFSETQ. The CDR3 sequence: CASSLAGGPYEQYF. In DNA form, the CDR3 reads TGCGCCAGCAGCTTAGCGGGAGGGCCTTACGAGCAGTACTTC.

The J gene is TRBJ2-7, the V gene TRBV18; 10 positions agree with TRBD2. V gave up 5 bases and J gave up 4 bases; unmatched junction bases: 11. This CDR3 has 16 amino acids. Germline CDR1 KGHSH, CDR2 LQKENI. The CDR3 is CASSTTGTSDQYEQYF. CDR3 nucleotide sequence: TGTGCCAGCTCAACGACCGGGACTAGCGATCAATACGAGCAGTACTTC.

V and J are TRBV21-1 and TRBJ2-3; the table's D call, TRBD1, has no DNA check behind it. TRBV21-1 is designated a pseudogene. The CDR3 is 18 amino acids. Here the CDR3 reads CASSKASADQGARHTQYF. For the CDR3, the DNA is TGTGCCAGCAGCAAAGCGTCGGCAGATCAAGGGGCAAGGCATACGCAGTATTTT.

This clone was seen a few times. This chain links TRBV29-1 with TRBJ2-7; 10 bases fit TRBD1. This CDR3 has 15 amino acids. After removal of 5 bases from V and 3 bases from J, the junction contained 10 bases not matched to a gene. Germline V gives CDR1 SQVTM, CDR2 ANQGSEA. Here the CDR3 DNA reads TGCAGCGTTAAAACCGGGACAGGGGCAAACTACGAGCAGTACTTC. Its protein product is CSVKTGTGANYEQYF.

The chain recombines TRBV6-5 with TRBJ2-3; 7 nucleotides line up with TRBD2. Germline V gene lookup returns CDR1 MNHEY and CDR2 SVGAGI. V lost 6 bases to trimming and J lost 1 base; unmatched junction nucleotides: 7. The CDR3 spans 15 residues. The CDR3 reads CASSSLAGGTDTQYF. The CDR3 DNA follows: TGTGCCAGCAGCTCACTGGCGGGAGGCACAGATACGCAGTATTTT.

The J gene is TRBJ2-1, the V gene TRBV6-5; 11 nucleotides line up with TRBD2. Germline trimming cut 2 bases from V and 8 bases from J; bases unmatched to any gene: 2. The CDR3 is 14 amino acids. Germline lookup yields CDR1 MNHEY and CDR2 SVGAGI. The CDR3 protein is CASSYVAGGYEQFF. The CDR3 nucleotides read TGTGCCAGCAGTTACGTAGCGGGAGGGTATGAGCAGTTCTTC.